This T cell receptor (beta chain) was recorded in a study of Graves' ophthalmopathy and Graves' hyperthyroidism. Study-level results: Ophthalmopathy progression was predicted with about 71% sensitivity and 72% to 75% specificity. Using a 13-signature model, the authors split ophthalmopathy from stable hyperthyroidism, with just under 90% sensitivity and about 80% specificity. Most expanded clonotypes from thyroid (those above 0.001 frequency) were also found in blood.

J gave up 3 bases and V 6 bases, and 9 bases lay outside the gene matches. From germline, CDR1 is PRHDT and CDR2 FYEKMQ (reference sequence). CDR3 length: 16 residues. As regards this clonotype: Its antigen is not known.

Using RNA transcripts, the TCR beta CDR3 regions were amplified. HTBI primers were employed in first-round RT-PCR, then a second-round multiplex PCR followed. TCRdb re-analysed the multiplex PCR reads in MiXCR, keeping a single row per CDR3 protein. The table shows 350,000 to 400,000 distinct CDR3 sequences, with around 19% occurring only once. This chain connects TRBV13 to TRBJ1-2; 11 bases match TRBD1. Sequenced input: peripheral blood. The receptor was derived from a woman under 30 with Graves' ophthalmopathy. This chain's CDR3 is CASSSRTGGPHYGYTF. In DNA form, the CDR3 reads TGTGCCAGCAGTTCGAGGACAGGGGGCCCGCACTATGGCTACACCTTC.